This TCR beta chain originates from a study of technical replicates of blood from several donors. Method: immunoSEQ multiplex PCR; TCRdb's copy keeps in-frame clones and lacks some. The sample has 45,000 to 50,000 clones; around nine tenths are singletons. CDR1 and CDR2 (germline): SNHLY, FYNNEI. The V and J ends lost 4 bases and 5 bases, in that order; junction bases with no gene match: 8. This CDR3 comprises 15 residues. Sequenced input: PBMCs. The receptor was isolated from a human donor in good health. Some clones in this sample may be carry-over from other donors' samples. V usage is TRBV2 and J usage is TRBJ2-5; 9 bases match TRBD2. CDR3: CASSVSSSGRETQYF. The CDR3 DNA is TGTGCCAGCAGTGTCTCCTCGAGCGGGAGGGAGACCCAGTACTTC. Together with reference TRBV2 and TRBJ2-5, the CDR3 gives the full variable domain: EPEVTQTPSHQVTQMGQEVILRCVPISNHLYFYWYRQILGQKVEFLVSFYNNEISEKSEIFDDQFSVERPDGSNFTLKIRSTKLEDSAMYFCASSVSSSGRETQYFGPGTRLLVL.